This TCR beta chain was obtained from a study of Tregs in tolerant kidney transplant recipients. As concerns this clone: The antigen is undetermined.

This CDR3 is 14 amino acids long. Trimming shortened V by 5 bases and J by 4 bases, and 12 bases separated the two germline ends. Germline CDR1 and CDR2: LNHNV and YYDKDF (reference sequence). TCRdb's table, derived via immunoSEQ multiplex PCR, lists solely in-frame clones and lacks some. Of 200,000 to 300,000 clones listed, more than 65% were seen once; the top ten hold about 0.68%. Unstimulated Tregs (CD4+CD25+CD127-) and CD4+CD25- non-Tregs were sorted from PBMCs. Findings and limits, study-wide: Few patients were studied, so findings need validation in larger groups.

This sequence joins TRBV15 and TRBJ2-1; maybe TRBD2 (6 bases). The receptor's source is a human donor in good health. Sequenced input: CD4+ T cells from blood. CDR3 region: CATSAGTVYNEQFF. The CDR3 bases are TGTGCCACCAGCGCCGGGACTGTTTACAATGAGCAGTTCTTC.